This T cell receptor beta chain was observed in a study of T cell repertoires in cytomegalovirus infection (dated by TCRdb to between 2018 and 2021). Broadly, across the study: Donor HLA type was relevant to the analysis, because carriage of CMV infection together with the matching HLA type was indicated by public TCR beta signatures.

Overall study outcomes, separate from this receptor: Cumulative frequency of public TCR beta family members discriminated carriers of CMV infection plus the relevant HLA type in this cohort and an independent roughly 330-donor cohort. In the ex vivo response, HLA-C-restricted CMV-specific TCR beta clonotypes were dominant, and in two of eight donors the single most frequent clonotype came from this HLA-C-restricted group.

These reads were obtained on an Illumina HiSeq 1500. TCRdb's own reprocessing of the public reads used fastp at Q25 and MiXCR and kept productive beta chains. Rows matching on CDR3 protein sequence are summarized as one entry with the most common DNA and genes. Present in this sample are 740,000 or so distinct CDR3 sequences, about 40% of which were seen just once. The top ten clones comprise more than 2.5% of the sample. Concerning this clonotype itself: Its cognate antigen has yet to be identified. One junction end does not reproduce the germline sequence, and a read error may be involved.

Including the terminal cysteine and phenylalanine, the CDR3 comprises 11 residues. Only CDR3 DNA is held: 33 bases, read in frame from base 1. The germline V gene yields SGHVS for CDR1 and FNYEAQ for CDR2. The chain is made from TRBV7-6 and TRBJ1-1; there is no confident call for the D gene. The TCR sequence derives from a human donor in good health (CMV status not recorded). Some clones in this sample may be carry-over from other donors' samples. Sequenced: PBMCs. The CDR3 region reads CSSSPGLVAFF. In nucleotide form, the sequence is TGTTCCAGCAGTCCGGGCCTGGTAGCTTTCTTT.